This T cell receptor beta chain was identified in a study of blood T cell repertoires in COVID-19. Study context: Sites across the United States, Italy and Spain contributed samples from acute and convalescent COVID-19. The cDNA or gDNA used as material had been derived from T cells, B-cell-depleted T cells, or PBMCs.

In the authors' workflow: Cell counts per sample came from amplifying reference gene primers. The table came from immunoSEQ multiplex PCR; TCRdb's copy has only in-frame clones and leaves some out. D and trimming were read from the DNA, whereas the V and J calls and clone size are those reported in that table. The repertoire includes some 330,000 clones, approximately 87% of them detected once, and approximately 1.8% sits in the top ten. The CDR3 is 16 amino acids. V lost 7 bases and J 0 bases, leaving 13 bases between the germline ends. The germline gives CDR1 MNHEY, CDR2 SMNVEV (reference sequence). The study drew participants aged about 18 to 89 years from roughly 25 US areas.

The rearrangement joins TRBV27 to TRBJ1-6; possibly TRBD1 for D (6 bases). Sample: PBMCs or T cells enriched from blood (not recorded which). The receptor comes from a man aged 40-55 years in a cohort exposed to, infected with or recovered from COVID-19 (not recorded which). This chain's CDR3 is CASTDSPSSYNSPLHF. DNA of the CDR3: TGTGCCAGCACGGACAGTCCCAGCTCCTATAATTCACCCCTCCACTTT.